This is a list of T cell receptor beta chains from one sample in a study of blood T cell repertoires in COVID-19. Libraries were prepared by immunoSEQ multiplex PCR; TCRdb keeps only in-frame clonotypes and omits some of them. Here the sample spans 70,000 or so clones, approximately 90% being singletons. The sequenced sample was peripheral blood. The receptor source for this set is a woman aged 18-29 years with acute or convalescent COVID-19. Both conserved end residues are part of each CDR3. The order of the fields is clone size, D gene, J gene, V gene, CDR3 protein, CDR3 DNA. D genes are given only for firm matches. Expanded clones get a size class; other rows say once, few or many, or leave the size out.

>-|TRBD2|TRBJ2-7|TRBV6-2/TRBV6-3
CASSSLAGMSEQYF
TGTGCCAGCAGTTCGCTAGCGGGAATGAGCGAGCAGTACTTC
>-|-|TRBJ2-1|TRBV4-1
CASSQERGVRYNEQFF
TGCGCCAGCAGCCAAGAACGCGGAGTGAGGTACAATGAGCAGTTCTTC
>-|-|TRBJ1-2|TRBV29-1
CSVESRYGYTF
TGCAGCGTCGAATCTCGCTATGGCTACACCTTC
>-|-|TRBJ2-7|TRBV19
CASSRQAGEQYF
TGTGCCAGTAGTAGACAGGCCGGGGAGCAGTACTTC
>-|-|TRBJ2-5|TRBV4-2
CASSQGRFQETQYF
TGTGCCAGCAGCCAAGGCAGGTTCCAAGAGACCCAGTACTTC
>-|TRBD2|TRBJ2-3|TRBV6-2/TRBV6-3
CASSYGLAGPTDTQYF
TGTGCCAGCAGTTACGGGCTAGCGGGCCCCACAGATACGCAGTATTTT
>-|-|TRBJ1-3|TRBV6-1
CASSEGHPGNTIYF
TGTGCCAGCAGTGAAGGACACCCGGGAAACACCATATATTTT
>-|-|TRBJ1-1|TRBV3-1/TRBV3-2
CASSQGAGITEAFF
TGTGCCAGCAGCCAAGGAGCAGGGATTACTGAAGCTTTCTTT
>-|TRBD1|TRBJ2-5|TRBV19
CASSLGQASQETQYF
TGTGCCAGTAGTTTAGGACAGGCGAGCCAAGAGACCCAGTACTTC
>-|TRBD1|TRBJ1-6|TRBV5-1
CASRDRINSPLHF
TGCGCCAGCCGGGACAGGATCAATTCACCCCTCCACTTT
>-|-|TRBJ1-4|TRBV28
CASSEPSGEKLFF
TGTGCCAGCAGTGAACCCTCAGGTGAAAAACTGTTTTTT
>once|TRBD2|TRBJ2-1|TRBV2
CASSTPGTRKATSNYNEQFF
TGTGCCAGCAGTACCCCCGGGACTAGGAAAGCAACGTCCAACTACAATGAGCAGTTCTTC
>-|TRBD2|TRBJ2-5|TRBV11-3
CASSLVAGPKYF
TGTGCCAGCAGCTTAGTAGCGGGCCCGAAGTACTTC
>-|TRBD1|TRBJ1-2|TRBV6-5
CASGEAGGRGYTF
TGTGCCAGCGGGGAGGCAGGGGGCCGTGGCTACACCTTC
>once|-|TRBJ2-1|TRBV6-1
CASSDLAAGYNEQFF
TGTGCCAGCAGTGACCTCGCGGCGGGTTACAATGAGCAGTTCTTC
>-|TRBD1|TRBJ1-5|TRBV2
CASRTGNNQPQHF
TGTGCCAGCAGGACAGGGAACAATCAGCCCCAGCATTTT
>-|-|TRBJ2-3|TRBV29-1
CSVEDRGASTDTQYF
TGCAGCGTTGAAGATCGCGGAGCTTCCACAGATACGCAGTATTTT
>-|TRBD1|TRBJ1-2|TRBV7-6
CASSLDPLGQGAYGYTF
TGTGCCAGCAGCTTAGACCCACTCGGACAGGGAGCCTATGGCTACACCTTC
>once|-|TRBJ2-1|TRBV6-5
CASSYGGNNEQFF
TGTGCCAGCAGTTACGGAGGGAACAATGAGCAGTTCTTC
>-|TRBD1|TRBJ1-1|TRBV10-2
CASSAQGVAEAFF
TGCGCCAGCAGTGCACAGGGGGTCGCTGAAGCTTTCTTT
>few|-|TRBJ1-5|TRBV3-1/TRBV3-2
CASSQTQNSNQPQHF
TGTGCCAGCAGCCAAACTCAAAATAGCAATCAGCCCCAGCATTTT
>-|TRBD1|TRBJ1-5|TRBV18
CASSPGTGENQPQHF
TGTGCCAGCTCACCGGGGACAGGGGAAAATCAGCCCCAGCATTTT
>-|TRBD2|TRBJ2-7|TRBV7-8
CASSSQIGTSASYEQYF
TGTGCCAGCAGCTCACAAATTGGGACTAGCGCTTCCTACGAGCAGTACTTC
>-|-|TRBJ2-7|TRBV27
CASSPRPGQLYEQYF
TGTGCCAGCAGCCCTAGGCCGGGACAACTTTACGAGCAGTACTTC
>-|-|TRBJ1-4|TRBV11-2
CASSFQGGPNEKLFF
TGTGCCAGCAGCTTCCAGGGTGGACCTAATGAAAAACTGTTTTTT
>-|-|TRBJ2-5|TRBV25-1
CASSESGDHQETQYF
TGTGCCAGCAGCGAAAGTGGAGATCATCAAGAGACCCAGTACTTC
>-|TRBD2|TRBJ2-1|TRBV9
CASSASGSSYNEQFF
TGTGCCAGCAGTGCAAGCGGGAGTTCCTACAATGAGCAGTTCTTC
>-|-|TRBJ2-3|TRBV11-2
CASSFQGGTDTQYF
TGTGCCAGCAGTTTTCAGGGTGGCACAGATACGCAGTATTTT
>-|-|TRBJ2-1|TRBV28
CASRTESSYNEQFF
TGTGCCAGCAGAACGGAGAGCTCCTACAATGAGCAGTTCTTC
>-|TRBD1|TRBJ1-1|TRBV5-6
CASSFLAGGFGTEAFF
TGTGCCAGCAGCTTTCTGGCAGGGGGCTTTGGCACTGAAGCTTTCTTT
>-|-|TRBJ1-5|TRBV15
CATSTKDREFQPQHF
TGTGCCACCAGCACAAAGGACAGAGAGTTCCAGCCCCAGCATTTT
>-|TRBD1|TRBJ1-5|TRBV5-8
CASSIQTGGDNQPQHF
TGTGCCAGCAGCATACAGACAGGGGGTGACAATCAGCCCCAGCATTTT
>-|-|TRBJ1-1|TRBV27
CASSLLGLRGLWATEAFF
TGTGCCAGCAGTTTACTCGGACTGCGGGGGTTGTGGGCCACTGAAGCTTTCTTT
>-|TRBD1|TRBJ2-7|TRBV12-5
CASGLVVRTGVSYEQYF
TGTGCTAGTGGTTTGGTAGTTAGGACAGGGGTCTCCTACGAGCAGTACTTC
>-|-|TRBJ1-4|TRBV7-8
CASSLGRVGGEKLFF
TGTGCCAGCAGCTTAGGAAGGGTCGGGGGTGAAAAACTGTTTTTT